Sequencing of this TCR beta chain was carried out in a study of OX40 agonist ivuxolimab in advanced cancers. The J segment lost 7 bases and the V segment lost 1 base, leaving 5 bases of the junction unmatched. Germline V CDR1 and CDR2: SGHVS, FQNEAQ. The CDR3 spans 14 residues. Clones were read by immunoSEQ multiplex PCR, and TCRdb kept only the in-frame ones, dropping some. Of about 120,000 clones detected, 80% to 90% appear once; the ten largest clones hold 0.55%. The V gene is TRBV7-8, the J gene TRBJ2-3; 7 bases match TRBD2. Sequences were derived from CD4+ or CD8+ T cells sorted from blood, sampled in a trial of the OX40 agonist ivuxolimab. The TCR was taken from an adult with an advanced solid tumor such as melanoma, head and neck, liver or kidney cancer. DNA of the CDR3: TGTGCCAGCAGCTTAGGCGGGGGTGCGAATACGCAGTATTTT. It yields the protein CASSLGGGANTQYF.